The entry that follows covers one TCR beta chain sequence. TCRdb keeps only in-frame clones here, not all; method: immunoSEQ multiplex PCR. The profile shows some 20,000 clones, 88% of them singletons. This record comes from a study of T cell changes during pregnancy in multiple sclerosis. The sample here was CD8+ T cells from peripheral blood mononuclear cells, taken after pregnancy. This receptor was obtained from a female donor in good health, enrolled as a control in a pregnancy study.

The CDR3 DNA follows: TGCGCCAGCAGCTTGACGGCAGGGGCCTATAATTCACCCCTCCACTTT. It is translated as CASSLTAGAYNSPLHF. The chain couples TRBV5-1 to TRBJ1-6; D is perhaps TRBD1 (6 bases). CDR1 SGHRS and CDR2 YFSETQ come from the germline V gene. Trimming removed 1 base from V and 2 bases from J, with 10 bases in between. The CDR3 runs to 16 residues.